This entry describes one T cell receptor beta chain. Antigen specificity is unknown. Primers included in the PCR were 60 Vbeta and 13 Jbeta primers. Some clones are missing from TCRdb's copy, which holds only in-frame ones; the method was immunoSEQ multiplex PCR. The repertoire holds hundreds of thousands of clones, with 70% to 85% as singletons. This sample is drawn from a study of cytomegalovirus exposure and HLA in healthy donors. Whole-study context: From HLA-typed donors, an early data release held roughly 80 million unique TCRs. Study findings and constraints: As confirmed in vitro, three CMV-associated chains were specific for CMV antigens.

Germline CDR1 and CDR2: LNHDA and SQIVND (reference sequence). The CDR3 is 15 amino acids. The V and J ends lost 0 bases and 2 bases respectively, with 10 bases between them. The origin of this receptor is a middle-aged woman in good health and CMV-seronegative. The chain couples TRBV19 to TRBJ2-5; tentatively, D is TRBD2 (5 bases). Sequenced: PBMCs. Here the CDR3 reads CASSIEWTGQETQYF. In nucleotides, the CDR3 is TGTGCCAGTAGTATAGAGTGGACGGGACAAGAGACCCAGTACTTC.